This T cell receptor beta chain was found in a study of T-cell reconstitution after alpha-beta-depleted transplantation in children. Study-wide points: One year post-transplant, T-cell counts and diversity were largely derived from T cells produced anew. As was reported, about two months after transplant, alpha-beta T cells came from several hundred expanded graft clones. There were some patients whose high TCRbeta diversity at day 60 came from surviving recipient T cells and thymic progenitors.

This clonotype has more than one count but fewer than ten. Its antigen is still unknown. Unique molecular identifiers were built into the TCRbeta library. TCRdb fed the PCR reads into MiXCR, producing one record per CDR3 protein. The profile covers 550,000 to 600,000 distinct CDR3 sequences, with around 23% appearing a single time and roughly an eighth taken by the ten largest. Germline CDR1 reads DFQATT; CDR2 reads SNEGSKA (reference sequence). The CDR3 spans 14 residues. Trimming removed 1 base from V and 5 bases from J; junction bases left unmatched: 5. The rearrangement links TRBV20-1 to TRBJ2-5; 9 nucleotides line up with TRBD2. This sample comprised PBMCs, mostly from graft donor cells, obtained 360 days after TCRalphabeta/CD19-depleted stem cell transplant. This receptor was obtained from a boy younger than two who had a stem cell transplant for acute myeloid leukemia, so the T cells may come from the graft donor. The CDR3 is CSARVLAGRETQYF. The CDR3, as DNA: TGCAGTGCTAGAGTGCTAGCGGGGAGGGAGACCCAGTACTTC.